The 19 T cell receptor beta chains given below trace back to one sample, sequenced in a study of molecular identifiers for immune sequencing clone quantification. One entry per CDR3 protein results from TCRdb running MiXCR on the PCR reads. The sample yields about 320,000 distinct CDR3 sequences, 20% to 25% seen once. Material: naive CD8+ T cells from blood, with Jurkat cell RNA spiked in. Subset: FACS-sorted CD8+CD4-CCR7+CD45RA+ naive T cells. Source of these receptors: a human donor in good health. Some libraries in this study had Jurkat cell RNA spiked in.

This clonotype was detected many times. The rearrangement links TRBV27 to TRBJ1-6; weak D call: TRBD1 (6 bases). CDR3 length equals 14 residues. V was clipped by 3 bases and J by 8 bases, with 11 bases between them. Looked up from germline, CDR1 is MNHEY and CDR2 is SMNVEV (reference sequence). The chain's CDR3 is CASSLGGLDSPLHF. Written as DNA, the CDR3 is TGTGCCAGCAGTTTGGGGGGGCTGGATTCACCCCTCCACTTT.

This clonotype was detected ten times or more. The chain links TRBV7-9 to TRBJ2-7; D is uncertain. Per germline, CDR1 SEHNR and CDR2 FQNEAQ (reference sequence). Trimming left V 5 bases short and J 0 bases short, with 8 bases between. The CDR3 has 13 residues. The CDR3 region has the DNA TGTGCCAGCAGCCCGGACGGCTCCTACGAGCAGTACTTC. Translated, it gives CASSPDGSYEQYF.

In regard to this clonotype: A read error may explain this, as a much larger clone is one base away. This chain links TRBV6-5 with TRBJ2-3, with a tentative D call TRBD2 (6 bases). Germline V gene lookup returns CDR1 MNHEY and CDR2 SVGAGI. This CDR3 is built from 15 residues. The DNA of the CDR3 is TGTGCCAGCAGTTACGAACGGGGGAGCACAGATGCGCAGTATTTT. Translating gives CASSYERGSTDAQYF.

This clonotype was counted ten times or more. V usage is TRBV7-8 and J usage is TRBJ1-1; D gene uncertain. This CDR3 contains 15 residues. CDR1 is SGHVS, CDR2 FQNEAQ, per germline. Trimming shortened V by 3 bases and J by 3 bases, and 14 bases separated the two germline ends. The CDR3 DNA sequence: TGTGCCAGCAGCTTTTCTTACGCTACCGACACTGAAGCTTTCTTT. Protein product: CASSFSYATDTEAFF. Based on the CDR3 plus reference TRBV7-8 and TRBJ1-1, the full variable domain is GAGVSQSPRYKVAKRGQDVALRCDPISGHVSLFWYQQALGQGPEFLTYFQNEAQLDKSGLPSDRFFAERPEGSVSTLKIQRTQQEDSAVYLCASSFSYATDTEAFFGQGTRLTVV.

The chain joins TRBV4-1 to TRBJ2-7; TRBD2 matches at 12 bases. This CDR3 is built from 17 residues. CDR1 and CDR2 (germline): MGHRA, YSYEKL. V dropped 3 bases and J dropped 4; count of bases not matched to a gene: 10. The CDR3 DNA sequence: TGCGCCAGCAGCCATGCTGTGACCGGGACTAGCGGGTACGAGCAGTACTTC. Amino acids: CASSHAVTGTSGYEQYF.

Many counts were recorded for this clonotype. The J gene is TRBJ1-2, the V gene TRBV28; maybe TRBD1 (6 bases). The length of the CDR3 is 13 residues. Trimming removed 2 bases from V and 8 bases from J, with 12 bases in between. Germline V gives CDR1 MDHEN, CDR2 SYDVKM. The CDR3 DNA reads as TGTGCCAGCAGTTTAAGGGGGAGAATGGGCTACACCTTC. Translating gives CASSLRGRMGYTF.

This clonotype has at least ten counts. The chain links TRBV7-9 to TRBJ2-7, with TRBD2 matching 7 bases. The length of the CDR3 is 13 residues. CDR1 SEHNR and CDR2 FQNEAQ come from the germline V gene (reference sequence). V trimming: 1 base; J trimming: 4 bases; junction bases outside the gene matches: 1. CDR3 DNA sequence: TGTGCCAGCAGCTTAGACGGGGGGTACGAGCAGTACTTC. Encoded protein: CASSLDGGYEQYF.

Concerning this clonotype itself: This may be a read error, as it is one base from a much larger clone. The chain combines TRBV6-2 or TRBV6-3 with TRBJ2-7; weak D call: TRBD1 (6 bases). The CDR3 has 14 residues. V shed 5 bases and J shed 1 base, with 12 bases lying between them. CDR1 MNHEY and CDR2 SVGEGT come from the germline V gene. In nucleotides, the CDR3 is TGTGCCAGCAGTAGCCACAGGGCATCCTACGAGCAGTACTTC. It specifies CASSSHRASYEQYF.

A few counts support this clonotype. The chain joins TRBV7-9 to TRBJ2-7; no firm D call. The CDR3 has 16 amino acids. The V end lost 1 base, the J end lost 0 bases, and 13 bases lay between the germline ends. Germline-derived CDR1 and CDR2 are SEHNR and FQNEAQ (reference sequence). CDR3 residues: CASSLGGHRSSYEQYF. CDR3 coding DNA: TGTGCCAGCAGCTTAGGTGGTCACCGGAGCTCCTACGAGCAGTACTTC.

This clonotype was seen ten or more times. This CDR3 is CASSVGSNTEAFF. Written as DNA, the CDR3 is TGTGCCAGCAGTGTAGGGTCTAACACTGAAGCTTTCTTT. The chain carries TRBV25-1 and TRBJ1-1; D is unclear. Germline V CDR1 and CDR2: MGHDK, SYGVNS. This CDR3 has 13 residues. Trimming removed 4 bases from V and 2 bases from J, with 8 bases in between.

In this sample, this clonotype turned up many times. This chain connects TRBV14 to TRBJ1-2; D is perhaps TRBD1 (6 bases). Deletions cut 1 base from V and 7 bases from J, with 13 bases between. Germline values: CDR1 SGHDN, CDR2 FVKESK. The CDR3 is made up of 14 amino acids. CDR3: CASSQGGRGLGYTF. In DNA, the CDR3 is TGTGCCAGCAGCCAAGGGGGCAGGGGCCTTGGCTACACCTTC.

This clonotype was picked up many times. J is TRBJ2-7 and V is TRBV25-1, with 11 positions matching TRBD2. Trimming took 4 bases from V and 2 from J; bases not matched to a gene: 1. This CDR3 has 14 amino acids. Germline lookup yields CDR1 MGHDK and CDR2 SYGVNS. CDR3 DNA: TGTGCCAGCAGTGCACTAGCGGGAGCCTACGAGCAGTACTTC. Translation: CASSALAGAYEQYF.

This clonotype was seen once. A read error is possible here, since a much larger clone lies one base away. The chain employs TRBV2 and TRBJ1-2; D gene ambiguous. Germline V gene lookup returns CDR1 SNHLY and CDR2 FYNNEI. This CDR3 has 15 amino acids. V was clipped by 9 bases and J by 1 base, with 18 bases between them. The CDR3 region is CARVADYLLNYGYTF. CDR3 sequence (DNA): TGTGCCAGAGTAGCGGACTATCTGCTTAACTATGGCTACACCTTC.

This clonotype was observed a handful of times. The chain joins TRBV29-1 to TRBJ2-1, with D hard to call. Trimming cost V 6 bases and J 2 bases, with 14 bases left between them. This CDR3 is 14 amino acids long. Looked up from germline, CDR1 is SQVTM and CDR2 is ANQGSEA. The CDR3 reads CSVLDDLTYNEQFF. The CDR3 DNA reads as TGCAGCGTCCTCGACGACCTTACCTACAATGAGCAGTTCTTC.

This clonotype was seen just once. A read error may explain this, as a much larger clone is one base away. The chain carries TRBV4-1 and TRBJ1-5; possibly TRBD1 for D (5 bases). V was cut by 8 bases and J by 0 bases, with 14 bases left in between. CDR3 length equals 15 residues. Germline lookup yields CDR1 MGHRA and CDR2 YSYEKL. The CDR3 coding sequence is TGCGCCAGCGGCCTAACCCAGGGTAGCAATCAGCCCCAGCATTTT. Translating gives CASGLTQGSNQPQHF.

This clonotype was picked up many times. The rearrangement links TRBV7-9 to TRBJ1-1, with D possibly being TRBD1 (6 bases). CDR3 length equals 15 residues. The V end was cut by 1 base, the J end by 2 bases, with 11 bases between. Germline CDR1 SEHNR, CDR2 FQNEAQ (reference sequence). CDR3 in DNA: TGTGCCAGCAGCTTAGGCCAGGGGATTAACACTGAAGCTTTCTTT. It is translated as CASSLGQGINTEAFF.

This clonotype showed up many times. This chain joins TRBV24-1 and TRBJ2-2; the match to TRBD2 covers 9 bases. The CDR3 length is 21 residues. Germline CDR1 reads KGHDR; CDR2 reads SFDVKD. The V gene end was trimmed by 2 bases and the J gene end by 5 bases; junction bases not matched to a gene: 20. The CDR3 DNA is TGTGCCACCAGTGATTCCCACTTACTAGGACTAGCGCGTGAAGGTACCGGGGAGCTGTTTTTT. Its protein product is CATSDSHLLGLAREGTGELFF.

Details on this clonotype: Being one base from a much bigger clone, this may be a read error. This chain joins TRBV11-2 and TRBJ2-5, with TRBD2 matching 13 bases. CDR3 length equals 17 residues. Germline V lookup: CDR1 SGHAT, CDR2 FQNNGV. With V trimmed by 8 bases and J by 7 bases, 16 bases remained unmatched. CDR3 protein: CASGSTSGGAGKATQYF. As DNA, the CDR3 is TGTGCCAGCGGCTCAACTAGCGGGGGGGCCGGGAAGGCGACCCAGTACTTC.

The table lists this clonotype with many counts. The J gene is TRBJ2-7, the V gene TRBV13, with TRBD1 identical over 7 bases. This CDR3 has 17 amino acids. CDR1 PRHDT and CDR2 FYEKMQ come from the germline V gene (reference sequence). The J segment lost 5 bases and the V segment lost 4 bases, leaving 17 bases of the junction unmatched. The CDR3 coding sequence is TGTGCCAGCAGCTCAAGGGAACTAGACAGGGTCGGGGACGAGCAGTACTTC. Encoded protein: CASSSRELDRVGDEQYF.